The 15 T cell receptor delta chains in this list originate from one sample, sequenced in a study of gamma-delta chains in newborns, infants, children. TCRdb fed the reads into CATT to redo clone calling. The sample contains more than 9,000 delta-chain clones, about 22% of which appear only once. What was sequenced was blood. The origin of the receptors is a child who was a newborn, infant or young child, either healthy, febrile or measles-vaccinated (not recorded which).

In this sample, this clone turned up a few times. The J gene is TRDJ1, the V gene TRDV2; tentatively, D is TRDD2 or TRDD3 (8 bases each). The CDR3 sequence is 20 residues long. The ends were cut back, 0 bases at V and 0 bases at J, with 25 bases in the middle. CDR1 GEAIGNYY and CDR2 EKD come from the germline V gene. CDR3: CACDTLLPTGTGGHTDKLIF. DNA for the CDR3: TGTGCCTGTGACACCTTGCTTCCTACGGGGACTGGGGGGCACACCGATAAACTCATCTTT.

This clone has only a few counts. J is TRDJ3 and V is TRDV2; 13 nucleotides align to TRDD3. CDR1 and CDR2 (germline): GEAIGNYY, EKD. The CDR3 is 23 amino acids. Unmatched junction bases numbered 13, after V lost 0 bases and J lost 0 bases. The CDR3 nucleotides read TGTGCCTGTGACACCGTACTGGGGGATACGCCATCCTCAAGCTCCTGGGACACCCGACAGATGTTTTTC. This encodes CACDTVLGDTPSSSSWDTRQMFF.

This chain uses TRDV2 with TRDJ3; maybe TRDD3 (5 bases). In germline, CDR1 is GEAIGNYY, CDR2 EKD. V dropped 0 bases and J dropped 0 bases, with 17 bases sitting between them. This CDR3 is 20 amino acids long. In DNA form, the CDR3 reads TGTGCCTGTGACACCGCGGGGGCAGGCCTTAGCTCCTGGGACACCCGACAGATGTTTTTC. Its translation: CACDTAGAGLSSWDTRQMFF.

Turning to this clone: This may be a read error, as it is one base from a much larger clone. This chain uses TRDV2 with TRDJ3; 13 bases agree with TRDD3. V was clipped by 5 bases and J by 3 bases; unmatched bases: 9. CDR3 length: 19 residues. Germline values: CDR1 GEAIGNYY, CDR2 EKD. For the CDR3, the DNA is TGTGCCTGTGGCACGGTACTGGGGGATACGCACTGGGACACCCGACAGATGTTTTTC. Protein: CACGTVLGDTHWDTRQMFF.

The sample holds a few counts of this clone. The J gene is TRDJ1, the V gene TRDV2; 8 positions match TRDD3. The V segment lost 6 bases and the J segment 3 bases; nucleotides outside the gene matches: 17. Germline CDR1 GEAIGNYY, CDR2 EKD. This CDR3 has 17 residues. The CDR3 loop reads CACLHITGGPYSDKLIF. The DNA for the CDR3 is TGTGCCTGTCTTCATATTACTGGGGGGCCTTACTCCGATAAACTCATCTTT.

Within the sample, this clone is medium-sized. The chain recombines TRDV2 with TRDJ1; TRDD3 matches at 12 bases. In germline, CDR1 is GEAIGNYY, CDR2 EKD. V shed 0 bases, J shed 4 bases, and the junction held 11 bases outside the gene matches. This CDR3 comprises 18 residues. The CDR3 DNA follows: TGTGCCTGTGACACCGTGGCTGGGGGATACGCAGGCAACGATAAACTCATCTTT. It translates to CACDTVAGGYAGNDKLIF.

V usage is TRDV2 and J usage is TRDJ1; possible D gene TRDD3, 6 bases. This CDR3 spans 20 amino acids. The germline V and J ends were trimmed by 0 bases and 1 base, with 26 bases remaining between them. Germline CDR1 GEAIGNYY, CDR2 EKD. CDR3 bases: TGTGCCTGTGACACCGTCGAAACAGGTGGGGGTGGGGGTCGCACCGATAAACTCATCTTT. This codes for CACDTVETGGGGGRTDKLIF.

This clone was seen more than once but under ten times. This sample includes further DNA sequences coding for the same CDR3. This chain links TRDV2 with TRDJ1; 12 positions match TRDD3. The CDR3 sequence is 16 residues long. Germline V CDR1 and CDR2: GEAIGNYY, EKD. V trimming: 7 bases; J trimming: 7 bases; junction bases outside the gene matches: 15. CDR3 DNA sequence: TGTGCCTGCGACGGACTGGGGGATACCGGCGAAGGTAAACTCATCTTT. Its protein is CACDGLGDTGEGKLIF.

The sample holds a few counts of this clone. The chain couples TRDV2 to TRDJ1; 13 bases line up with TRDD3. CDR3 size: 21 residues. With 0 bases clipped from V and 4 bases from J, the junction kept 19 bases outside the gene matches. Germline V CDR1 and CDR2: GEAIGNYY, EKD. CDR3 in amino acids: CACDTLGLFFTGGYGDDKLIF. CDR3 DNA: TGTGCCTGTGACACCCTCGGGCTCTTCTTTACTGGGGGATACGGCGACGATAAACTCATCTTT.

By share of the sample, this clone is medium-sized. The CDR3 reads CACDTLLGYTDKLIF. CDR3 nucleotide sequence: TGTGCCTGTGACACACTTCTGGGGTACACCGATAAACTCATCTTT. This chain uses TRDV2 with TRDJ1, with D maybe TRDD3 (6 bases). The V gene's germline CDR1 is GEAIGNYY and CDR2 EKD. This CDR3 has 15 amino acids. V shed 1 base and J shed 0 bases, with 11 bases lying between them.

The chain employs TRDV2 and TRDJ3; D unresolved. The CDR3 is 17 residues long. CDR1 is GEAIGNYY and CDR2 is EKD in the germline V gene. V was pared by 0 bases and J by 0 bases, with 8 bases between. CDR3: CACDTVLDSWDTRQMFF. In DNA form, the CDR3 reads TGTGCCTGTGACACCGTACTAGACTCCTGGGACACCCGACAGATGTTTTTC.

This clone was observed a few times. V is TRDV2 and J is TRDJ1, with 12 bases matching TRDD3. The CDR3 contains 18 residues. Germline V gene data show CDR1 as GEAIGNYY and CDR2 as EKD. V shed 3 bases and J 0 bases; nucleotides not matched to a gene: 10. CDR3 nucleotide sequence: TGTGCCTGTGACTATTTATCACTGGGGGATACCCACACCGATAAACTCATCTTT. The encoded protein is CACDYLSLGDTHTDKLIF.

A word on this clone: One end of the junction fails to match germline, which may point to a read error. This rearrangement joins TRDV2 to TRDJ2, with 8 bases fitting TRDD3. The length of the CDR3 is 17 residues. CDR1 and CDR2 from the germline V gene are GEAIGNYY and EKD. CDR3 loop: CACDDVRTGGLTAKLFF. The CDR3 DNA is TGTGCCTGTGACGATGTACGTACTGGGGGGTTGACAGCAAAACTCTTCTTT.

For this clone: This clone may be a read error of a much larger clone one base away. The chain combines TRDV2 with TRDJ1, with 11 positions matching TRDD3. Germline CDR1 and CDR2: GEAIGNYY and EKD. The CDR3 is 21 amino acids. V lost 3 bases to trimming and J lost 0 bases; unmatched junction nucleotides: 20. The CDR3 DNA reads TGTGCCTGTGACGCCCTGGGGGATACAACTCAACCCCTTCGCTACACCGATAAACTCATCTTT. As protein: CACDALGDTTQPLRYTDKLIF.

This clone has only a few counts. The chain employs TRDV1 and TRDJ1; no clear D gene. Between the trimmed V and J ends, which lost 3 bases and 0 bases, there was a span of 17 bases. Germline V gene lookup returns CDR1 TSWWSYY and CDR2 QGS. This CDR3 comprises 17 residues. The CDR3 reads CALGDPSLGLHTDKLIF. The CDR3 region has the DNA TGTGCTCTTGGGGACCCCAGCCTCGGCCTCCACACCGATAAACTCATCTTT.